This TCR beta chain originates from a study of beta chain features in type 1 diabetes. Overall study results and limits: For patients, the naive, central memory and Treg TCRB repertoires appeared more alike than for healthy donors.

Isolated RNA was reverse transcribed in full, so expressed TCRB transcripts were sequenced. Profiled with immunoSEQ multiplex PCR; TCRdb holds only in-frame clones, not every one. Among 300,000 to 400,000 clones listed, roughly 11% were seen once. CDR1 and CDR2 from the germline V gene are MDHEN and SYDVKM. The ends were cut back, 9 bases at V and 9 bases at J, with 18 bases in the middle. The length of the CDR3 is 13 residues. As for this clone: Its antigen is still unknown.

Sequencing was performed on naive CD4+ T cells from blood. The chain is built from TRBV28 and TRBJ2-1; D perhaps matches TRBD2 (6 bases). This receptor was taken from a woman aged 30 to 39 in good health. Written as DNA, the CDR3 is TGTGCCAGTGAGGAGGGCCTTGAGTCTGAGCAGTTCTTC. This encodes CASEEGLESEQFF.